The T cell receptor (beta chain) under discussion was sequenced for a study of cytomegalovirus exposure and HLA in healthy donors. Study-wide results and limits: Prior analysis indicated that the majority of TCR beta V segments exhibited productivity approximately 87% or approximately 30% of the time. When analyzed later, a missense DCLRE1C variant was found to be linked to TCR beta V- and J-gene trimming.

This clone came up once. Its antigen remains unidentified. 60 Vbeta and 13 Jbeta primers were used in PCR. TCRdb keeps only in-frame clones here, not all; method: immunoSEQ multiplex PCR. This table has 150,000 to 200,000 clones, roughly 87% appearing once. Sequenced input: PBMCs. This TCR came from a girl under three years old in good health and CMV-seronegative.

The CDR3 DNA reads as TGTGCCAGCAGCTTGGGGGGGGGCTCTGGGGCCAACGTCCTGACTTTC. Translating gives CASSLGGGSGANVLTF. The chain couples TRBV13 to TRBJ2-6; 7 nucleotides align to TRBD2. The junction had 2 bases not matched to a gene; V was cut back by 3 bases and J by 0 bases. This CDR3 is 16 amino acids long. Germline V gene lookup returns CDR1 PRHDT and CDR2 FYEKMQ (reference sequence).